Sequencing of this TCR beta chain was carried out in a study of blood T cell repertoires in COVID-19. Study details: COVID-19 samples collected from the United States, Italy and Spain covered acute and convalescent phases. The analysed material was cDNA or gDNA that came from T cells, B-cell-depleted T cells, or PBMCs.

Study processing details: Reference gene primer amplification gave nucleated cell count estimates. The data were produced by immunoSEQ multiplex PCR, yet TCRdb's version contains in-frame clones alone and is incomplete. From that table come the V and J calls and clone size; the DNA was used to work out D and trimming. The data hold under 300,000 clones, with approximately 89% observed a single time. V shed 4 bases and J 5 bases; nucleotides not matched to a gene: 0. The germline CDR1 and CDR2 sequences are SQVTM and ANQGSEA. The CDR3 has 13 residues. The sequence was collected from a woman between 35 and 50 years old with acute COVID-19. The source material was PBMCs or T cells enriched from blood (not recorded which). The chain has TRBV29-1 and TRBJ2-1; TRBD2 matches 12 bases. The DNA of the CDR3 is TGCAGCGTTGCTAGCGGGAGGGACAATGAGCAGTTCTTC. It translates to CSVASGRDNEQFF.